The clone carrying this T cell receptor beta chain was counted a few times. The antigen remains undetermined. The data stem from a study of monozygotic twins with cystic fibrosis. General study points: V usage most resembled the co-twin in 13 of 16 pairs. Unrelated CF individuals shared fewer identical clonotypes than monozygotic CF twins.

Sequencing used immunoSEQ multiplex PCR; TCRdb keeps in-frame clones, though not all of them. The repertoire holds around 34,000 clones, with around 66% as singletons. Germline V gene data show CDR1 as LGHNA and CDR2 as YSLEER. There are 16 residues in the CDR3. V was clipped by 4 bases and J by 4 bases, with 16 bases between them. The sequence was collected from a girl aged 10 to 17 with cystic fibrosis. The genes are TRBV4-3 and TRBJ1-4; tentative D call: TRBD1 (6 bases). The sequenced sample was blood. In DNA, the CDR3 is TGCGCCAGCAGCCCCACCGGACAGAGTCGTAATGAAAAACTGTTTTTT. Encoded protein: CASSPTGQSRNEKLFF.